This entry features one T cell receptor beta chain sequence. Its target is unknown. The data originate from a study of cytomegalovirus exposure and HLA in healthy donors. Findings and limits, study-wide: In a later analysis, at a false discovery rate of 0.05, 15,000 to 20,000 TCR beta sequences were associated with HLA alleles. Published work reported that the classifier diagnosed cytomegalovirus status with high specificity and sensitivity.

CDR3 length: 15 amino acids. The germline gives CDR1 SGHRS, CDR2 YFSETQ. The ends lost 6 bases at V and 9 bases at J; junction bases unmatched: 11. PCR involved 60 Vbeta and 13 Jbeta primers. Authors' processing steps: In a later analysis, the count reached roughly 80 million unique TCR beta chains, with approximately 11 million shared. Some clones are missing from TCRdb's copy, which holds only in-frame ones; the method was immunoSEQ multiplex PCR. V and J calls and clone size are as listed in that table; D and trimming were resolved from the DNA. This table holds approximately 150,000 clones, about three quarters found once.

This TCR derives from a woman aged 25 to 39 in good health and CMV-seronegative. Material: PBMCs. The chain has TRBV5-1 and TRBJ2-1, with 11 positions matching TRBD2. DNA of the CDR3: TGCGCCAGCACTTTTATAGCGGGGGGGCCTGGTGAGCAGTTCTTC. Translated: CASTFIAGGPGEQFF.